This T cell receptor (beta chain) stems from a study of shared T cell receptors in the human thymus. TCRdb keeps only in-frame clones here, not all; method: immunoSEQ multiplex PCR. Of hundreds of thousands of clones listed, around 87% are singletons. This same sample was also taken into another study, of human thymus T cells. That source reports: Healthy Finnish infants undergoing corrective surgery for congenital heart defects were the donors. Thymus pieces cut out during corrective heart surgery were the tissue that was used. Thymic and blood repertoires appeared to display a bias in their usage of V and J genes. Related studies found that unrelated individuals share highly overlapping thymic repertoires.

This clonotype originated in a boy younger than two with a congenital heart defect. Input material: thymocytes.

In nucleotides, the CDR3 is TGTGCCAGCAGCTTAATGGCAGGGGGCTTAGGGGACACTGAAGCTTTCTTT. Protein sequence: CASSLMAGGLGDTEAFF. V and J are TRBV7-9 and TRBJ1-1, with 8 bases identical to TRBD1. Germline CDR1 and CDR2: SEHNR and FQNEAQ (reference sequence). V lost 2 bases, J lost 3 bases, and 11 bases stayed unmatched. The CDR3 runs to 17 residues.